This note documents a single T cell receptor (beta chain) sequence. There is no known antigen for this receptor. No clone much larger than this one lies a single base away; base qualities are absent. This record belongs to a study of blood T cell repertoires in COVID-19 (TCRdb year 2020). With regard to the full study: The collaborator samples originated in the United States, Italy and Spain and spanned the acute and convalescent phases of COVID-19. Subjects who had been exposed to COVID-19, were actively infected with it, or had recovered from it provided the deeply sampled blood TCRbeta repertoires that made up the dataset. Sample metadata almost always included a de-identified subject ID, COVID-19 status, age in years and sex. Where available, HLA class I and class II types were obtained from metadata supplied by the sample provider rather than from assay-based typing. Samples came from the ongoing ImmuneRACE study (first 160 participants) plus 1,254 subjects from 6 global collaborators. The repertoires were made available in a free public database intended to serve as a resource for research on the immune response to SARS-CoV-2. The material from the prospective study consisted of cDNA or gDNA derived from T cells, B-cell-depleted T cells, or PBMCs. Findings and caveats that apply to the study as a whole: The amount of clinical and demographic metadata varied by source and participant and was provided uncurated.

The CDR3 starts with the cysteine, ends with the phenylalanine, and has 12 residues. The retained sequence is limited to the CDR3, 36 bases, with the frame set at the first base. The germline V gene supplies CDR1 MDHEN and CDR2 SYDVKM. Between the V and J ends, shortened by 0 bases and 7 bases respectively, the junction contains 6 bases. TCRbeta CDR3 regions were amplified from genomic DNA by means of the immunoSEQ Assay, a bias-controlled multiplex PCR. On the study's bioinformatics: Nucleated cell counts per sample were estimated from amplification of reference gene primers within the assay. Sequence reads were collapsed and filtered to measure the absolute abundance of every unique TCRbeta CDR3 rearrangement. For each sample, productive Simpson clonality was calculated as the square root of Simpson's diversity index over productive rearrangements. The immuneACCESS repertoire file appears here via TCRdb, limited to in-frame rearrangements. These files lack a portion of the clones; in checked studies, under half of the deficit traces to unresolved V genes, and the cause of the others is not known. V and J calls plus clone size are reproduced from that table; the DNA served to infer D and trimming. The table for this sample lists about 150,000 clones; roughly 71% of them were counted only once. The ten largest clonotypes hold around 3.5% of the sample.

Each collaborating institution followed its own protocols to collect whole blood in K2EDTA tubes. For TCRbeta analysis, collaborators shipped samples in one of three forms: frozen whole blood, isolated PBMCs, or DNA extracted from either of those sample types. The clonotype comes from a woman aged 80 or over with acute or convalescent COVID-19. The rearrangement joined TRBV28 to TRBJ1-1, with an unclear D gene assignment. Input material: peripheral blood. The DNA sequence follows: TGTGCCAGCAGTTTATGGTACAATGAAGCTTTCTTT. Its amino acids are CASSLWYNEAFF.